The next 18 T cell receptor beta chains were all read from a single sample in a study of OX40 agonist ivuxolimab in advanced cancers. Method: immunoSEQ multiplex PCR; TCRdb's copy keeps in-frame clones and lacks some. The sample holds about 93,000 clones, about 90% seen once. The material sequenced was CD4+ or CD8+ T cells sorted from blood, taken in a trial of the OX40 agonist ivuxolimab. The receptors stem from an adult with an advanced solid tumor such as melanoma, head and neck, liver or kidney cancer.

This chain links TRBV15 with TRBJ2-5; possible D gene TRBD2, 6 bases. The CDR3 totals 17 residues. Per germline, CDR1 LNHNV and CDR2 YYDKDF (reference sequence). V shed 3 bases and J shed 4 bases, with 21 bases lying between them. The CDR3 is CATSRPGLTLGGETQYF. The CDR3 DNA sequence: TGTGCCACCAGCAGGCCCGGGCTAACCCTGGGGGGAGAGACCCAGTACTTC.

As for this clone: The sample contains more than one DNA sequence encoding this CDR3. The rearrangement links TRBV5-1 to TRBJ2-5, with a tentative D call TRBD2 (5 bases). CDR1 and CDR2 (germline): SGHRS, YFSETQ. This CDR3 is built from 14 residues. The V end was cut by 0 bases, the J end by 1 base, with 7 bases between. CDR3 sequence reads: CASSLGRGQETQYF. In DNA, the CDR3 is TGCGCCAGCAGCTTGGGCCGGGGCCAAGAGACCCAGTACTTC.

The table lists this clone with a few counts. The gene calls are TRBV5-1 and TRBJ1-5, with D possibly TRBD1 on 5 matching bases. There are 13 residues in the CDR3. Per germline, CDR1 SGHRS and CDR2 YFSETQ. Trimming cost V 4 bases and J 1 base, with 6 bases left between them. The CDR3 is CASSRDSNQPQHF. The DNA for the CDR3 is TGCGCCAGCAGCCGGGACAGCAATCAGCCCCAGCATTTT.

In this sample, this clone turned up once. The chain recombines TRBV6-6 with TRBJ1-5, with 9 positions matching TRBD1. Per the germline V gene, CDR1 is MNHNY and CDR2 is SVGAGI (reference sequence). The length of the CDR3 is 15 residues. After removal of 6 bases from V and 0 bases from J, the junction contained 3 bases not matched to a gene. CDR3 loop: CASRWTGDSNQPQHF. CDR3 in DNA: TGTGCCAGCAGGTGGACAGGGGATAGCAATCAGCCCCAGCATTTT.

The chain couples TRBV5-8 to TRBJ1-2; D unclear. Germline V gene sequence: CDR1 SGHTS, CDR2 YDEGEE. This CDR3 has 13 residues. V lost 2 bases and J lost 14, with 19 bases in between. In DNA, the CDR3 is TGTGCCAGCAGCTTCGGGTTCAGGAGGGAAGAGACCTTC. Translation: CASSFGFRREETF.

The rearrangement joins TRBV6-1 to TRBJ2-1; unclear D gene. The CDR3 is 15 residues long. From germline, CDR1 is MNHNS and CDR2 SASEGT. V lost 1 base, J lost 0 bases, and 7 bases lay in between. The CDR3 is CASSEGLISYNEQFF. DNA for the CDR3: TGTGCCAGCAGTGAAGGCCTAATCTCCTACAATGAGCAGTTCTTC.

V is TRBV21-1 and J is TRBJ2-1; TRBD1 was called by the table and not checked on the DNA. TRBV21-1 is termed a pseudogene. This CDR3 has 14 amino acids. CDR3 in amino acids: CASSPGQGLNEQFF. As DNA, the CDR3 is TGTGCCAGCAGTCCGGGACAGGGTTTGAATGAGCAGTTCTTC.

This clone was seen only a few times. This chain's CDR3 is CAISGGTSGYEQYF. CDR3 in DNA: TGTGCCATCAGCGGTGGGACTAGCGGCTACGAGCAGTACTTC. The rearrangement uses TRBV10-3 and TRBJ2-7; 11 bases map to TRBD2. Germline V gives CDR1 ENHRY, CDR2 SYGVKD. The CDR3 is made up of 14 amino acids. V trimming: 6 bases; J trimming: 3 bases; junction bases outside the gene matches: 4.

The rearrangement joins TRBV27 to TRBJ2-7; D is unresolved. Trimming stripped 0 bases from V and 2 bases from J, with 8 bases between. The CDR3 runs to 14 residues. The germline V gene encodes CDR1 MNHEY and CDR2 SMNVEV (reference sequence). Here the CDR3 DNA reads TGTGCCAGCAGTTTATCCGCCCGACCCTACGAGCAGTACTTC. Its translation: CASSLSARPYEQYF.

The chain combines TRBV19 with TRBJ1-3; D is unclear. Trimming shortened V by 6 bases and J by 4 bases, and 10 bases separated the two germline ends. In germline, CDR1 is LNHDA, CDR2 SQIVND (reference sequence). This CDR3 has 13 residues. The CDR3 protein is CASRTGPGNTIYF. The CDR3 nucleotides are TGTGCCAGTAGGACCGGACCCGGAAACACCATATATTTT.

V is TRBV6-5 and J is TRBJ1-1; D gene uncertain. The CDR3 extends over 14 amino acids. Trimming shortened V by 6 bases and J by 5 bases, and 16 bases separated the two germline ends. Germline CDR1 and CDR2: MNHEY and SVGAGI. The CDR3 DNA follows: TGTGCCAGCAGCGATGATCCCCGGTGGACTGAAGCTTTCTTT. Protein product: CASSDDPRWTEAFF.

As to this clone: One end of the junction fails to match germline, which may point to a read error. This rearrangement joins TRBV7-6 to TRBJ1-2; 9 bases match TRBD1. This CDR3 comprises 14 residues. Germline assignment: CDR1 SGHVS and CDR2 FNYEAQ. CDR3 loop: CASSPGQGMDGNTF. Written as DNA, the CDR3 is TGTGCCAGCAGCCCGGGACAGGGTATGGATGGCAACACCTTC.

The chain employs TRBV2 and TRBJ2-2, with TRBD2 matching over 7 bases. This CDR3 spans 16 amino acids. V shed 5 bases and J 5 bases; nucleotides not matched to a gene: 11. Germline V lookup: CDR1 SNHLY, CDR2 FYNNEI. The CDR3 sequence is CASSPWSSGDTGELFF. The CDR3 coding sequence is TGTGCCAGCAGTCCATGGTCTAGCGGAGATACCGGGGAGCTGTTTTTT.

The table lists this clone with a count of one. The chain couples TRBV12-5 to TRBJ1-5; D gene ambiguous. In germline, CDR1 is LGHNT, CDR2 FRNRAP. Trimming left V 1 base short and J 0 bases short, with 13 bases between. CDR3 length: 17 amino acids. CDR3 protein: CASGLDPGANSNQPQHF. In DNA, the CDR3 is TGTGCTAGTGGTTTGGACCCCGGAGCGAATAGCAATCAGCCCCAGCATTTT.

This chain connects TRBV5-1 to TRBJ1-2; 9 nucleotides line up with TRBD1. V dropped 0 bases and J dropped 2; count of bases not matched to a gene: 5. The germline CDR1 and CDR2 sequences are SGHRS and YFSETQ. This CDR3 is built from 16 residues. The CDR3: CASSLGPGTGNYGYTF. DNA for the CDR3: TGCGCCAGCAGCTTGGGGCCCGGGACAGGGAACTATGGCTACACCTTC.

The chain uses TRBV2 and TRBJ2-3; D is perhaps TRBD1 or TRBD2 (6 bases each). Germline values: CDR1 SNHLY, CDR2 FYNNEI. The ends were cut back, 1 base at V and 11 bases at J, with 19 bases in the middle. The CDR3 length is 15 residues. In DNA, the CDR3 is TGTGCCAGCAGTGAAGGGGGGGCCAGGAGGCTTGAGCAGTATTTT. Residues: CASSEGGARRLEQYF.

This clone turned up a few times. The chain combines TRBV7-9 with TRBJ1-5; no clear D gene. This CDR3 is built from 12 residues. Germline V gene lookup returns CDR1 SEHNR and CDR2 FQNEAQ (reference sequence). V lost 8 bases and J 1 base, leaving 6 bases between the germline ends. CDR3 DNA: TGTGCCAGCTCTGCAAGCAATCAGCCCCAGCATTTT. Protein product: CASSASNQPQHF.

This clone was detected only a few times. The rearrangement uses TRBV14 and TRBJ1-1; D is uncertain. The V and J ends lost 2 bases and 0 bases respectively, with 4 bases between them. CDR1 is SGHDN and CDR2 is FVKESK in the germline V gene. The CDR3 has 13 amino acids. CDR3 sequence: CASSQQLNTEAFF. The CDR3 DNA reads as TGTGCCAGCAGCCAACAGCTGAACACTGAAGCTTTCTTT.